The entry below gives a single T cell receptor (beta chain) sequence along with its context. Its antigen is currently unknown. This sample was taken from a study of cytomegalovirus exposure and HLA in healthy donors. Clones were sequenced by immunoSEQ multiplex PCR, and TCRdb holds only the in-frame ones, with some missing. The sample includes some 320,000 clones, 87% of them seen just once. Findings and limits, study-wide: Cytomegalovirus status was reportedly diagnosed by the classifier with high sensitivity and specificity. According to the study, approximately 150 TCR beta chains were cytomegalovirus-associated.

The TCR sequence derives from a woman aged 25-40 years in good health and CMV-seropositive. Material for sequencing was PBMCs.

The CDR3 is CASSALGTVASSTDTQYF. The CDR3 DNA is TGTGCCAGCAGCGCCCTCGGGACAGTTGCCTCTAGCACAGATACGCAGTATTTT. The J gene is TRBJ2-3, the V gene TRBV7-3; 7 bases are shared with TRBD1. Trimming at V came to 5 bases and at J to 0 bases, leaving 14 bases not matched to a gene. The CDR3 extends over 18 amino acids. Germline CDR1 and CDR2: SGHTA and FQGTGA.